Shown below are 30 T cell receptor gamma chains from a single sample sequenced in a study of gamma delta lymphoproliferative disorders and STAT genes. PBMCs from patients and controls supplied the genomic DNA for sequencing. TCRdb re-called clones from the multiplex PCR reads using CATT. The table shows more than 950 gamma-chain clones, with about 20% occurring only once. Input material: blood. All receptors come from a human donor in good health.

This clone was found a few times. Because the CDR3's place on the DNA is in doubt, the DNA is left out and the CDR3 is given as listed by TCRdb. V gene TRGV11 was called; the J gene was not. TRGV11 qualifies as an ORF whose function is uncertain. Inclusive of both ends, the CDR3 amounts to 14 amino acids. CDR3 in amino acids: CTTVPAGFPYKKLF.

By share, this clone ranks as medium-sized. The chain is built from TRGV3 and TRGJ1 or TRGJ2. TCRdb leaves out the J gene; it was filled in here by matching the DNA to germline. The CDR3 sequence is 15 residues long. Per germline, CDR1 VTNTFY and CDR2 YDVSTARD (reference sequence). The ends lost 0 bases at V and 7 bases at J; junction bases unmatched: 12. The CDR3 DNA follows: TGTGCCACCTGGGACAGGCCCCAGGGGGGATATAAGAAACTCTTT. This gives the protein CATWDRPQGGYKKLF.

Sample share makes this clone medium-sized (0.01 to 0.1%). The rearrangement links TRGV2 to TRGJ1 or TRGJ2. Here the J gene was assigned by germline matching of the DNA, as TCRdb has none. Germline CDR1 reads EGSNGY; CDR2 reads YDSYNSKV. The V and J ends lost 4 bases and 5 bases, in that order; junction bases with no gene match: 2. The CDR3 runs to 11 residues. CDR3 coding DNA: TGTGCCACCTGGGATCATTATAAGAAACTCTTT. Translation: CATWDHYKKLF.

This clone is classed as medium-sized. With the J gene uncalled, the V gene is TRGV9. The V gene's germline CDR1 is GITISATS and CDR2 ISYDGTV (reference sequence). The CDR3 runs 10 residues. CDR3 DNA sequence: TGTGCCTTGTGGGAGGTGCATGGGCTCTTT. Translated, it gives CALWEVHGLF.

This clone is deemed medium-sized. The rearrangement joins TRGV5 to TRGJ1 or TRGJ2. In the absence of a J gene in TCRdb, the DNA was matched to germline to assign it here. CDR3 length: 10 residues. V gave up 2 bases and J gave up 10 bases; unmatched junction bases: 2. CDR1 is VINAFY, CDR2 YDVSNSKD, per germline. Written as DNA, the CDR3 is TGTGCCACCTGGGACAAAAAGAAACTCTTT. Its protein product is CATWDKKKLF.

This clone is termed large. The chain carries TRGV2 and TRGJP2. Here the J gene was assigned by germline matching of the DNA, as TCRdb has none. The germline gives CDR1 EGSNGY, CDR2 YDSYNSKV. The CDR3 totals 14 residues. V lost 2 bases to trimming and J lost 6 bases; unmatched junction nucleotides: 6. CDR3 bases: TGTGCCACCTGGGACGCCGGGGGTGATTGGATCAAGACGTTT. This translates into CATWDAGGDWIKTF.

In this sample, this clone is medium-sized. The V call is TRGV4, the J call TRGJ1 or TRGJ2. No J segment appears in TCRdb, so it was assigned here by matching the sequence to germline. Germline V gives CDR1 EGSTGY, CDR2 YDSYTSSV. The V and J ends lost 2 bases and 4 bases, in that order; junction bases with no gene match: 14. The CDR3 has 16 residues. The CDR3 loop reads CATWDAPLGLYYKKLF. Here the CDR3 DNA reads TGTGCCACCTGGGATGCGCCCTTAGGCCTCTATTATAAGAAACTCTTT.

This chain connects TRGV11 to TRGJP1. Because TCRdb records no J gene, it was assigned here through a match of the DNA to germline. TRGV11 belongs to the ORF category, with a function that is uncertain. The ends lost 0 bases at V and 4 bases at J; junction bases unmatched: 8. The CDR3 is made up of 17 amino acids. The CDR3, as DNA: TGTGCCTGCTGGATTAGGCACGTCCCAAGCACTGGTTGGTTCAAGATATTT. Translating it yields CACWIRHVPSTGWFKIF.

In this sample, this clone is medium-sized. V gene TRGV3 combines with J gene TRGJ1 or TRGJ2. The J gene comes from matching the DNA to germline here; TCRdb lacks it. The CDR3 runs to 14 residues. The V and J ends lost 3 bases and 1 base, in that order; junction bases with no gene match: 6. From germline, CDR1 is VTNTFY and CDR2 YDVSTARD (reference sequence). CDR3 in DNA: TGTGCCACCTGGGACGGGACTAATTATTATAAGAAACTCTTT. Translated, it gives CATWDGTNYYKKLF.

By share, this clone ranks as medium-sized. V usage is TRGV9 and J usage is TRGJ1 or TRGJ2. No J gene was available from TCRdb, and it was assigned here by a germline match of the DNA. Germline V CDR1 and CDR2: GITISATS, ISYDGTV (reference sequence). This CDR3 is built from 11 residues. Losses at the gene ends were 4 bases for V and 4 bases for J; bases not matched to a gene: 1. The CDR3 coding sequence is TGTGCCTTGTGGGACTATTATAAGAAACTCTTT. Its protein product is CALWDYYKKLF.

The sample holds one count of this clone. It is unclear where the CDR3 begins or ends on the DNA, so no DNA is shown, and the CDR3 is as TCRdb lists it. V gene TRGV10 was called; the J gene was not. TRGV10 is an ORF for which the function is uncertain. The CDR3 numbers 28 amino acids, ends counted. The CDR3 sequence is CAAWDKRPLVGSRYLLKGLRLIVTSKTF.

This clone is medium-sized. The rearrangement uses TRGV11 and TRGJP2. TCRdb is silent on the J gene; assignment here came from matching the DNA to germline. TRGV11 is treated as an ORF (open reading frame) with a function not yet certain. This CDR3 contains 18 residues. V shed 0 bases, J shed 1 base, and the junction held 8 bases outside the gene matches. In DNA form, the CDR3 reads TGTGCCTGCTGGATTAGGCACTCCCCAGTTAGTAGTGATTGGATCAAGACGTTT. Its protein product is CACWIRHSPVSSDWIKTF.

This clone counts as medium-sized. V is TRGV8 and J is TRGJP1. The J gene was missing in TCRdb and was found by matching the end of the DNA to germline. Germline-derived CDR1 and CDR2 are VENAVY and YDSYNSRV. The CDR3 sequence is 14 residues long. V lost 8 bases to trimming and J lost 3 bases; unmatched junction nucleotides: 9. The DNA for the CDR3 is TGTGCCACCTACGACCCGGCCACTGGTTGGTTCAAGATATTT. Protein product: CATYDPATGWFKIF.

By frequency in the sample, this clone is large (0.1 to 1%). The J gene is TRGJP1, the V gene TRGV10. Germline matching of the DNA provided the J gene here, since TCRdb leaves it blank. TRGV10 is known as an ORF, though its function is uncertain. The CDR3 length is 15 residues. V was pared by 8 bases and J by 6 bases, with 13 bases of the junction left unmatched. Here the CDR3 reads CAAWDFYRAGWFKIF. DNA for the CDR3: TGTGCTGCGTGGGATTTCTACCGTGCTGGTTGGTTCAAGATATTT.

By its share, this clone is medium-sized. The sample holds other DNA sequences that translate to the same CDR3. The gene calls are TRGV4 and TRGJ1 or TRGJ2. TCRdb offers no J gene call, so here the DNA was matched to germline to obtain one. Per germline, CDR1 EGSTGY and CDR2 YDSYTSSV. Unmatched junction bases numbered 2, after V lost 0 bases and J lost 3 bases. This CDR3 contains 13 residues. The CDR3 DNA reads TGTGCCACCTGGGATGGGGTTTATTATAAGAAACTCTTT. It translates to CATWDGVYYKKLF.

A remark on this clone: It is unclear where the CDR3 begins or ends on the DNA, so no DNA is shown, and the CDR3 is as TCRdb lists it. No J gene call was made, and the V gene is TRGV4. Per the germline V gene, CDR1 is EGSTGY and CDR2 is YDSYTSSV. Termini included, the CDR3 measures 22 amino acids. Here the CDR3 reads CATWDRIFRTIIRNSLAVEQHF.

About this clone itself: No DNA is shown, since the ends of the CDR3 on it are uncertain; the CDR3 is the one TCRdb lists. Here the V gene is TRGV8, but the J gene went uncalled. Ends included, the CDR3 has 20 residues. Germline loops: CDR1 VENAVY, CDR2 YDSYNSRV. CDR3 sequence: CATWTAPGIIRNSLAVEQHF.

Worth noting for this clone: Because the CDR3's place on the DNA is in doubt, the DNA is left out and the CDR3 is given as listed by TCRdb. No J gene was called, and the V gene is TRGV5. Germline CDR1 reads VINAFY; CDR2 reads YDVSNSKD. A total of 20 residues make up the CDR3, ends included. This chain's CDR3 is CATWDRPLIIRNSLAVEQHF.

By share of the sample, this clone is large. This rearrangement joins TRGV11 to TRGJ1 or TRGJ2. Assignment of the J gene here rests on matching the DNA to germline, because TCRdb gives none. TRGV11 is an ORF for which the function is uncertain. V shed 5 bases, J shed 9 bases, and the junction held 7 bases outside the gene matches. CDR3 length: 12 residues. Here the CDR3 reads CACWIILPKKLF. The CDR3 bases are TGTGCCTGCTGGATTATCCTCCCTAAGAAACTCTTT.

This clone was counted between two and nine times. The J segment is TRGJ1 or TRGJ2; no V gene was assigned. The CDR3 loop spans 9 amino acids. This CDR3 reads CAPEHKKLF. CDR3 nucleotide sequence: TGTGCCCCGGAACATAAGAAACTCTTT.

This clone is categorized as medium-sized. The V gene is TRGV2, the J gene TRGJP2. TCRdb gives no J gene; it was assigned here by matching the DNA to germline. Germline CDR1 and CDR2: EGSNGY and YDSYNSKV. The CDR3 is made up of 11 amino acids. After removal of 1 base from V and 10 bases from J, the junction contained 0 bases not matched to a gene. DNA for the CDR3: TGTGCCACCTGGGACGGTTGGATCAAGACGTTT. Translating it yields CATWDGWIKTF.

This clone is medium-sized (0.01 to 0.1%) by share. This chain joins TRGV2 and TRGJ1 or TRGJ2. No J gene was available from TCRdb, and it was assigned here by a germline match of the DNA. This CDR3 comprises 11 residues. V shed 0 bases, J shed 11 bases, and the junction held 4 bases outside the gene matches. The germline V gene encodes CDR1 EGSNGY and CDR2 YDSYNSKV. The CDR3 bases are TGTGCCACCTGGGACGGGCCTGAGAAACTCTTT. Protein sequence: CATWDGPEKLF.

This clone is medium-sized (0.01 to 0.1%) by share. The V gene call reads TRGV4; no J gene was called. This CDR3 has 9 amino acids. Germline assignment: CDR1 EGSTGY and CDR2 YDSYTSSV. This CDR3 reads CATWASELF. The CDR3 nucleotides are TGTGCCACCTGGGCCTCGGAACTCTTT.

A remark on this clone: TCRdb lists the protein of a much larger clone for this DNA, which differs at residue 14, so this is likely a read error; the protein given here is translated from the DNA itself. CDR3 sequence: CATWDGPCYATGWSKIF. Here the CDR3 DNA reads TGTGCCACCTGGGATGGGCCGTGTTATGCCACTGGTTGGTCCAAGATATTT. The chain couples TRGV4 to TRGJP1. The J gene, absent from TCRdb, was called here by matching the DNA to germline. Germline CDR1 reads EGSTGY; CDR2 reads YDSYTSSV. The CDR3 spans 17 residues.

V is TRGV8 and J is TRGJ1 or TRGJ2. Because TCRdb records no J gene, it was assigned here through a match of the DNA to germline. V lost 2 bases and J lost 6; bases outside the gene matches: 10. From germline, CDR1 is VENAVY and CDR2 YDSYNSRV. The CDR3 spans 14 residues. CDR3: CATWDTHLGYKKLF. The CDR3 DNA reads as TGTGCCACCTGGGATACCCATTTAGGTTATAAGAAACTCTTT.

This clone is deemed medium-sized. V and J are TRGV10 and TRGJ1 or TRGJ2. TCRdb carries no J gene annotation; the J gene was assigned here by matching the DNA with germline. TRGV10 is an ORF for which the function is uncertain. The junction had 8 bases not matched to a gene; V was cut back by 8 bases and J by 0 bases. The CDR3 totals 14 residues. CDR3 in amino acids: CAAWDPPNYYKKLF. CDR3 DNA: TGTGCTGCGTGGGACCCACCGAATTATTATAAGAAACTCTTT.

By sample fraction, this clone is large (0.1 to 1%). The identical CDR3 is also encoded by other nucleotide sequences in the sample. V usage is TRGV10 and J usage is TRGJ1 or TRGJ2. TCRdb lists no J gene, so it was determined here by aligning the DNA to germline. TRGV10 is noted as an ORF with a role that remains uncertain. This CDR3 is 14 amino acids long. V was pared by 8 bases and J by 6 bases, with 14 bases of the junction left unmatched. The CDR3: CAAWDYPLAYKKLF. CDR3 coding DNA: TGTGCTGCGTGGGATTATCCCCTTGCTTATAAGAAACTCTTT.

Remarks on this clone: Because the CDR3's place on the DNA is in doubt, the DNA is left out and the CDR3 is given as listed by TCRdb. The CDR3 loop reads CATWEDGPLAVEQHF. The V gene corresponds to TRGV3; no J gene was called. The CDR3 extends over 15 residues, inclusive of both ends. Per the germline V gene, CDR1 is VTNTFY and CDR2 is YDVSTARD (reference sequence).

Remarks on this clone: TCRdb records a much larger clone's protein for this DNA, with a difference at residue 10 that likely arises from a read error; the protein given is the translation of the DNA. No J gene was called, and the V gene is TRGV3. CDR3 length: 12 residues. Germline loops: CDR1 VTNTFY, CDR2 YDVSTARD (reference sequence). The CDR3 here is CATWDSGYKNLF. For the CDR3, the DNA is TGTGCCACCTGGGACAGCGGCTATAAGAACCTCTTT.

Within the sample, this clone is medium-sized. In nucleotides, the CDR3 is TGTGCCACCTGTAGGCTTAAGGGGGCAGCTGATATGGAGAAACTCTTT. Translated: CATCRLKGAADMEKLF. The chain links TRGV8 to TRGJ1 or TRGJ2. TCRdb carries no J gene annotation; the J gene was assigned here by matching the DNA with germline. J gave up 11 bases and V 7 bases, and 26 bases lay outside the gene matches. This CDR3 contains 16 residues. Germline V gene data show CDR1 as VENAVY and CDR2 as YDSYNSRV.